The TCR beta chain described here comes from a study of immune cell composition in non-small cell lung cancer. Study at large: Tumours were mainly lung adenocarcinoma or squamous cell carcinoma.

Method: immunoSEQ multiplex PCR; TCRdb's copy keeps in-frame clones and lacks some. The sample contains roughly 7,100 clones, under 80% of which appear only once. Source material: lung tumor tissue. The sequence was collected from a human donor with non-small cell lung cancer.

This CDR3 reads CASSLAVDRLADTQYF. In DNA form, the CDR3 reads TGCGCCAGCAGCTTGGCTGTGGACAGGCTCGCAGATACGCAGTATTTT. This chain connects TRBV5-1 to TRBJ2-3; the match to TRBD1 covers 7 bases. V lost 0 bases, J lost 4 bases, and 8 bases stayed unmatched. Germline V lookup: CDR1 SGHRS, CDR2 YFSETQ. This CDR3 region has 16 residues. Drawing the rest from reference TRBV5-1 and TRBJ2-3, the complete variable domain is KAGVTQTPRYLIKTRGQQVTLSCSPISGHRSVSWYQQTPGQGLQFLFEYFSETQRNKGNFPGRFSGRQFSNSRSEMNVSTLELGDSALYLCASSLAVDRLADTQYFGPGTRLTVL.